The 27 T cell receptor beta chains below come from one sample, sequenced in a study of metastatic and nonmetastatic thyroid tumors. Via MiXCR, TCRdb re-called the PCR reads. The table shows around 34,000 clones, with over 14% occurring only once. No patient received treatment before thyroid surgery. The sequenced sample was blood. Receptor source: a male donor with papillary thyroid cancer or a benign thyroid nodule (not recorded which). Some clones in this sample may be carry-over from other donors' samples.

The sample holds many counts of this clone. The chain recombines TRBV5-6 with TRBJ2-1, with D uncertain. Looked up from germline, CDR1 is SGHDT and CDR2 is YYEEEE. This CDR3 has 14 amino acids. V was shortened by 0 bases and J by 5 bases, with 9 bases between the two germline ends. CDR3 loop: CASSLGYGHNEQFF. The CDR3, as DNA: TGTGCCAGCAGCTTGGGTTACGGGCACAATGAGCAGTTCTTC.

This clone was observed a few times. This may be a read error, as it is one base from a much larger clone. The rearrangement joins TRBV20-1 to TRBJ1-1; TRBD1 matches at 7 bases. The germline gives CDR1 DFQATT, CDR2 SNEGSKA (reference sequence). The CDR3 is 14 residues long. The CDR3 sequence: CSALRQGMNTEALF. In DNA, the CDR3 is TGCAGTGCTTTAAGACAGGGCATGAACACTGAAGCTCTCTTT.

This clone was observed many times. The chain combines TRBV6-5 with TRBJ2-7; no firm D call. CDR1 is MNHEY, CDR2 SVGAGI, per germline. The V end lost 0 bases, the J end lost 1 base, and 13 bases lay between the germline ends. This CDR3 has 16 residues. In DNA, the CDR3 is TGTGCCAGCAGTTACTCTGCAGGTCGGATGTCCTACGAGCAGTACTTC. This gives the protein CASSYSAGRMSYEQYF.

This clone was counted at least ten times. The gene calls are TRBV7-8 and TRBJ2-2; no clear D. Germline V lookup: CDR1 SGHVS, CDR2 FQNEAQ. Trimming removed 1 base at V and 3 bases at J, with 9 bases between. CDR3 length: 15 residues. The CDR3 sequence: CASSLESRYTGELFF. CDR3 bases: TGTGCCAGCAGCTTAGAAAGCCGATACACCGGGGAGCTGTTTTTT.

Only a few counts were recorded for this clone. The chain combines TRBV2 with TRBJ2-7; D not resolved. This CDR3 spans 11 amino acids. Germline V gene lookup returns CDR1 SNHLY and CDR2 FYNNEI. Trimming shortened V by 5 bases and J by 4 bases, and 6 bases separated the two germline ends. The CDR3 here is CASSRMYEQYF. The CDR3 nucleotides read TGTGCCAGCAGTCGAATGTACGAGCAGTACTTC.

A remark on this clone: The junction differs from germline at one of its ends, possibly a read error. The rearrangement links TRBV7-9 to TRBJ2-5, with D possibly TRBD1 on 6 matching bases. The germline CDR1 and CDR2 sequences are SEHNR and FQNEAQ (reference sequence). The CDR3 length is 14 residues. The CDR3: CASSLPQGQETQYF. The CDR3, as DNA: TGTGCCAGCAGCTTACCGCAGGGGCAAGAGACTCAGTACTTC. Based on the CDR3 plus reference TRBV7-9 and TRBJ2-5, the full variable domain is DTGVSQNPRHKITKRGQNVTFRCDPISEHNRLYWYRQTLGQGPEFLTYFQNEAQLEKSRLLSDRFSAERPKGSFSTLEIQRTEQGDSAMYLCASSLPQGQETQYFGPGTRLLVL.

This clone came up many times. The J gene is TRBJ2-6, the V gene TRBV18, with D tentatively TRBD2 (7 bases). The ends were cut back, 3 bases at V and 0 bases at J, with 9 bases in the middle. Germline CDR1 is KGHSH and CDR2 is LQKENI. CDR3 size: 16 residues. DNA for the CDR3: TGTGCCAGCTCACCGGGGGGGGCCTCTGGGGCCAACGTCCTGACTTTC. The encoded protein is CASSPGGASGANVLTF. Full variable domain (outside the CDR3, taken from reference TRBV18 and TRBJ2-6): NAGVMQNPRHLVRRRGQEARLRCSPMKGHSHVYWYRQLPEEGLKFMVYLQKENIIDESGMPKERFSAEFPKEGPSILRIQQVVRGDSAAYFCASSPGGASGANVLTFGAGSRLTVL.

This clone was detected ten times or more. This CDR3 is also generated by other DNA sequences in the sample. The gene calls are TRBV7-6 and TRBJ1-6; 7 bases map to TRBD1. The CDR3 length is 13 residues. Germline V gives CDR1 SGHVS, CDR2 FNYEAQ. J gave up 11 bases and V 4 bases, and 5 bases lay outside the gene matches. CDR3 coding DNA: TGTGCCAGCAGCTCAGCCGACAGGGCACCCCTCCACTTT. This translates into CASSSADRAPLHF.

This sequence joins TRBV24-1 and TRBJ2-2, with TRBD1 matching 9 bases. The J segment lost 9 bases and the V segment lost 6 bases, leaving 10 bases of the junction unmatched. The germline gives CDR1 KGHDR, CDR2 SFDVKD. The CDR3 covers 15 residues. DNA of the CDR3: TGTGCCACCAGTTCCACAGGGGGCGCGACCTGGGAGCTGTTTTTT. Its translation: CATSSTGGATWELFF.

This clone was seen ten or more times. The rearrangement uses TRBV7-9 and TRBJ2-1; TRBD2 matches at 7 bases. The CDR3 spans 14 residues. The V and J ends lost 2 bases and 7 bases, in that order; junction bases with no gene match: 5. Germline V gives CDR1 SEHNR, CDR2 FQNEAQ (reference sequence). The CDR3 DNA reads as TGTGCCAGCAGCTTACAAAGCGGGAAAAATGAGCAGTTCTTC. Translation: CASSLQSGKNEQFF.

This clone was recorded at least ten times. The gene calls are TRBV30 and TRBJ1-5, with D perhaps matching TRBD1 (6 bases). There are 13 residues in the CDR3. Germline V CDR1 and CDR2: GTSNPN, SVGIG (reference sequence). V lost 4 bases and J lost 4, with 11 bases in between. The CDR3 DNA is TGTGCCTGGAAGGGGGACACAAATCAGCCCCAGCATTTT. It codes for CAWKGDTNQPQHF.

This clone turned up a few times. At one boundary the junction diverges from the germline segment, which might be a read error. J is TRBJ1-5 and V is TRBV6-2 or TRBV6-3; D is undetermined. The CDR3 length is 14 residues. Germline loops: CDR1 MNHEY, CDR2 SVGEGT. CDR3 residues: CDSRARDSNLPQHF. The CDR3 DNA is TGTGACAGCAGAGCTCGGGATAGCAATCTGCCCCAGCATTTT.

This clone was recorded at least ten times. For the CDR3, the DNA is TGCAGTGCCCTAGTAGCCGGGAACACTGAAGCTTTCTTT. It codes for CSALVAGNTEAFF. This chain uses TRBV20-1 with TRBJ1-1, with D uncertain. From germline, CDR1 is DFQATT and CDR2 SNEGSKA (reference sequence). The CDR3 loop spans 13 amino acids. Trimming pared 6 bases from V and 1 base from J, leaving 12 bases between.

This clone was observed many times. J is TRBJ2-4 and V is TRBV12-3 or TRBV12-4, with 8 bases identical to TRBD2. V dropped 6 bases and J dropped 10; count of bases not matched to a gene: 14. The CDR3 covers 15 residues. The CDR3 reads CASSPRTSRGGIQYF. For the CDR3, the DNA is TGTGCCAGCAGCCCCAGGACTAGCCGGGGCGGGATTCAGTACTTC.

This clone has just a few counts. The chain employs TRBV28 and TRBJ1-6, with D unclear. V shed 3 bases and J shed 17 bases, with 17 bases lying between them. Germline loops: CDR1 MDHEN, CDR2 SYDVKM. The CDR3 has 13 amino acids. CDR3 protein: CASSFLARLGVHF. The CDR3 DNA sequence: TGTGCCAGCAGTTTTTTGGCGCGCCTAGGCGTCCACTTT.

This clone showed up many times. An end of the junction differs from the germline gene, which may be a read error. This chain connects TRBV6-1 to TRBJ2-7, with 9 bases lining up with TRBD2. The CDR3 has 14 residues. Germline CDR1 reads MNHNS; CDR2 reads SASEGT. CDR3 residues: CASSLAGADYVQYF. The CDR3 DNA is TGTGCCAGCAGTTTAGCGGGAGCAGATTACGTGCAGTACTTC.

This clone was observed at least ten times. The chain carries TRBV2 and TRBJ1-4; D is uncertain. CDR3 length: 15 residues. CDR1 is SNHLY and CDR2 is FYNNEI in the germline V gene. The germline V and J ends were trimmed by 4 bases and 2 bases, with 11 bases remaining between them. The CDR3 here is CASSGRQITNEKLFF. As DNA, the CDR3 is TGTGCCAGCAGTGGACGGCAGATCACTAATGAAAAACTGTTTTTT.

As to this clone: One junction end disagrees with the germline gene, perhaps due to a read error. The chain carries TRBV6-1 and TRBJ1-5; maybe TRBD1 (6 bases). There are 15 residues in the CDR3. In germline, CDR1 is MNHNS, CDR2 SASEGT. The CDR3 nucleotides read TGTGCCAGAAGTCTTACACAGGGAGGCAATCAGCCACAGCATTTT. It specifies CARSLTQGGNQPQHF.

A few counts support this clone. The V call is TRBV6-5, the J call TRBJ2-1; D call uncertain. The CDR3 contains 13 residues. The germline V gene encodes CDR1 MNHEY and CDR2 SVGAGI. Trimming pared 1 base from V and 4 bases from J, leaving 5 bases between. As DNA, the CDR3 is TGTGCCAGCAGTTACTGGAAATACAATGAGCAGTTCTTC. Translating gives CASSYWKYNEQFF.

The table lists this clone with many counts. The chain links TRBV28 to TRBJ2-5; D not resolved. The CDR3 is 12 residues long. Trimming left V 1 base short and J 2 bases short, with 2 bases between. Germline assignment: CDR1 MDHEN and CDR2 SYDVKM. CDR3 DNA sequence: TGTGCCAGCAGTTTATCGCAAGAGACCCAGTACTTC. Its protein is CASSLSQETQYF.

This clone came up many times. The chain recombines TRBV20-1 with TRBJ2-1, with a possible D match to TRBD1 (5 bases). Trimming removed 5 bases at V and 8 bases at J, with 7 bases between. CDR3 length: 10 residues. Per germline, CDR1 DFQATT and CDR2 SNEGSKA (reference sequence). The chain's CDR3 is CSAVGDEQFF. For the CDR3, the DNA is TGCAGTGCTGTAGGGGATGAGCAGTTCTTC.

As DNA, the CDR3 is TGTGCCAGCAGCTTATACTTCGGGATTAGCTCCTACAATGAGCAGTTCTTC. This translates into CASSLYFGISSYNEQFF. This rearrangement joins TRBV11-2 to TRBJ2-1, with D possibly matching TRBD2 (5 bases). With 2 bases removed from V and 0 bases from J, the gap between germline ends came to 14 bases. The CDR3 runs to 17 residues. Germline V gene data show CDR1 as SGHAT and CDR2 as FQNNGV.

This clone came up a few times. The chain employs TRBV6-6 and TRBJ2-2; D not resolved. The germline V gene encodes CDR1 MNHNY and CDR2 SVGAGI (reference sequence). The CDR3 length is 14 residues. Trimming removed 5 bases at V and 5 bases at J, with 12 bases between. CDR3: CASSTLWGTGELFF. DNA of the CDR3: TGTGCCAGCAGTACTCTTTGGGGTACCGGGGAGCTGTTTTTT.

This clone occurred many times. The chain combines TRBV4-3 with TRBJ2-3; 7 bases are shared with TRBD2. Germline V gene sequence: CDR1 LGHNA, CDR2 YSLEER. The CDR3 is 16 amino acids. Losses at the gene ends were 0 bases for V and 4 bases for J; bases not matched to a gene: 7. Written as DNA, the CDR3 is TGCGCCAGCAGCCAAGATCTAAGCGGGAAGCCAGATACGCAGTATTTT. This gives the protein CASSQDLSGKPDTQYF.

This clone was detected ten times or more. Other DNA variants within this sample encode the same CDR3. The chain has TRBV7-8 and TRBJ2-7, with D hard to call. The germline V gene has CDR1 SGHVS and CDR2 FQNEAQ. The germline V and J ends were trimmed by 9 bases and 5 bases, with 20 bases remaining between them. The CDR3 is made up of 14 amino acids. The CDR3 nucleotides read TGTGCCAGTAGTCGAAGTGCGACACTACACGAGCAGTACTTC. Amino acids: CASSRSATLHEQYF. Together with reference TRBV7-8 and TRBJ2-7, the CDR3 gives the full variable domain: GAGVSQSPRYKVAKRGQDVALRCDPISGHVSLFWYQQALGQGPEFLTYFQNEAQLDKSGLPSDRFFAERPEGSVSTLKIQRTQQEDSAVYLCASSRSATLHEQYFGPGTRLTVT.

V is TRBV7-8 and J is TRBJ1-1; D gene unclear. The germline V gene encodes CDR1 SGHVS and CDR2 FQNEAQ. This CDR3 has 14 residues. Trimming cost V 5 bases and J 3 bases, with 13 bases left between them. The CDR3 coding sequence is TGTGCCAGCAGCGCGGCCGTCCCAGACACTGAAGCTTTCTTT. It specifies CASSAAVPDTEAFF.

Of note for this clone: Given a much more abundant clone one base away, this may be a read error. This sequence joins TRBV19 and TRBJ2-5, with 7 bases that match TRBD1. With V trimmed by 6 bases and J by 2 bases, 9 bases remained unmatched. The germline gives CDR1 LNHDA, CDR2 SQIVND (reference sequence). The CDR3 is made up of 15 amino acids. CDR3 sequence (DNA): TGTGCCAGTAGGAACACAGGGGTGGCGCAAGAGACCCAGTACTTC. This sequence encodes CASRNTGVAQETQYF.